This T cell receptor (beta chain) is drawn from a study of PD-L1 blockade in urothelial cancer. The repertoire was sequenced with immunoSEQ multiplex PCR; TCRdb's copy has only in-frame clones and lacks some. Among 31,000 or so clones, roughly 87% were seen once, and the ten largest hold over 6.5%. V was cut by 2 bases and J by 5 bases, with 13 bases left in between. Germline-derived CDR1 and CDR2 are SGHDT and YYEEEE. There are 14 residues in the CDR3. Time point described: peripheral blood 6 weeks after treatment start. The sample consisted of PBMCs, taken around atezolizumab (anti-PD-L1) treatment. The chain has TRBV5-6 and TRBJ2-5, with D possibly being TRBD1 (7 bases). The clonotype originates from a man older than 75 with urothelial cancer. The DNA of the CDR3 is TGTGCCAGCAGCTTATTGGCAGGGGGGGAGACCCAGTACTTC. This encodes CASSLLAGGETQYF.